Listed below are T cell receptor beta chains from one sample, sequenced in a study of cytomegalovirus exposure and HLA in healthy donors. Clones were sequenced by immunoSEQ multiplex PCR, and TCRdb holds only the in-frame ones, with some missing. Among 130,000 to 150,000 clones listed, 65% to 80% were seen once. Sequenced sample: PBMCs. These receptors came from a woman aged 45-65 years in good health and CMV-seropositive. The CDR3 runs from the conserved cysteine through the conserved F or W. A D gene is named only where the DNA matches it firmly. Not every row has a clone size; where given, it reads once, few, many or a size class.

v_gene	abundance	j_gene	d_gene	CDR3nt	CDR3aa
TRBV6-1	.	TRBJ2-2	TRBD1	TGTGCCAGCAGTGAAGGGACAGGGAACACCGGGGAGCTGTTTTTT	CASSEGTGNTGELFF
TRBV10-3	.	TRBJ1-1	.	TGTGCCATCACTTGGACAGAGAGAAACACTGAAGCTTTCTTT	CAITWTERNTEAFF
TRBV5-4	.	TRBJ2-1	.	TGTGCCAGCAGCTTGGAGGGGGTATTGGGGAATGAGCAGTTCTTC	CASSLEGVLGNEQFF
TRBV7-3	few	TRBJ1-1	.	TGTGCCAGCAGCCCGACATCCCCGGTGACTGAAGCTTTCTTT	CASSPTSPVTEAFF
TRBV7-2	.	TRBJ2-2	.	TGTGCCAGCAGCTGGCGGGACACCGGGGAGCTGTTTTTT	CASSWRDTGELFF
TRBV14	.	TRBJ2-6	TRBD1	TGTGCCAGCAGCCAAGGGGGGACAGGGACTGGGGCCAACGTCCTGACTTTC	CASSQGGTGTGANVLTF
TRBV13	.	TRBJ2-7	.	TGTGCCAGCAGCCTTTTCGACAGTCCATCCGACGAGCAGTACTTC	CASSLFDSPSDEQYF
TRBV27	.	TRBJ2-7	TRBD1	TGTGCCAGCAGAGGGACAGGGGGCTCCTACGAGCAGTACTTC	CASRGTGGSYEQYF
TRBV7-8	.	TRBJ1-6	TRBD1	TGTGCCAGCAGCCTCGCCGGGGACAGGGGGCAACGTAATTCACCCCTCCACTTT	CASSLAGDRGQRNSPLHF
TRBV19	few	TRBJ2-7	TRBD2	TGTGCCAGTAGTATGCTAGCGGGGGGACCTTACGAGCAGTACTTC	CASSMLAGGPYEQYF
TRBV7-3	.	TRBJ2-3	.	TGTGCCAGCAGCCCCATGTCCAGCACAGATACGCAGTATTTT	CASSPMSSTDTQYF
TRBV11-3	few	TRBJ2-6	.	TGTGCCAGCAGCTTAGGCGGTACCTACTCTGGGGCCAACGTCCTGACTTTC	CASSLGGTYSGANVLTF
TRBV4-1	.	TRBJ2-1	.	TGCGCCAGCAGCCTAGGTGGGGCACGCGGGGCCCTCTCCTACAATGAGCAGTTCTTC	CASSLGGARGALSYNEQFF
TRBV7-9	.	TRBJ2-3	.	TGTGCCAGCAGCTTTCTTGGCAGCACAGATATGCAGTATTTT	CASSFLGSTDMQYF
TRBV9	once	TRBJ1-2	.	TGTGCCAGCAGCAGCCGGGGGGGAAACTATGGCTACACCTTC	CASSSRGGNYGYTF
TRBV7-9	.	TRBJ2-2	.	TGTGCCAGCGGCTCCAGGTCGGCCGGGGAGCTGTTTTTT	CASGSRSAGELFF
TRBV25-1	.	TRBJ2-3	TRBD2	TGTGCCAGCAGTGAATGGGCTAGCGGGGGGGCCGGAGATACGCAGTATTTT	CASSEWASGGAGDTQYF
TRBV27	.	TRBJ2-5	TRBD2	TGTGCCAGCAGTTCCGGGACTAGGGGCCCCCCCCTCGGAGAGACCCAGTACTTC	CASSSGTRGPPLGETQYF
TRBV9	.	TRBJ1-3	.	TGTGCCAGCAGAAGAGGGTCTGGAAACACCATATATTTT	CASRRGSGNTIYF
TRBV6-4	few	TRBJ2-2	.	TGTGCCAGCAGTGACTCTACGAACACCGGGGAGCTGTTTTTT	CASSDSTNTGELFF
TRBV11-3	.	TRBJ2-3	TRBD2	TGTGCCAGCAGCATCAGCGGGGGGAACCGGCCGGATACGCAGTATTTT	CASSISGGNRPDTQYF
TRBV2	.	TRBJ1-2	.	TGTGCCAGCAGTGAGCCCGGGTTCCTAGGCTACACCTTC	CASSEPGFLGYTF
TRBV9	.	TRBJ2-3	TRBD1	TGTGCCAGCAGCCCCCCAGGGACAGGGGTTTTAGATACGCAGTATTTT	CASSPPGTGVLDTQYF
TRBV19	.	TRBJ1-2	TRBD1	TGTGCCAGTAGTATCGGGACAGTCTATGGCTACACCTTC	CASSIGTVYGYTF
TRBV11-1	.	TRBJ2-7	TRBD2	TGTGCCAGCAGCTTTACCGGGACGGGGGGCTACGAGCAGTACTTC	CASSFTGTGGYEQYF
TRBV5-1	few	TRBJ2-2	.	TGCGCCAGCAAGGAGGGCACCGGGGAGCTGTTTTTT	CASKEGTGELFF
TRBV7-3	.	TRBJ2-5	.	TGTGCCAGCAGCTTAAGAGGGAAACAAGAGACCCAGTACTTC	CASSLRGKQETQYF
TRBV7-6	.	TRBJ1-2	.	TGTGCCAGCAGCTTAGCCCGGGGGTATGGCTACACCTTC	CASSLARGYGYTF
TRBV6-1	few	TRBJ2-7	TRBD2	TGTGCCAGCAGTGAAGGGGCTAGCGGGGGGCTAACCTACGAGCAGTACTTC	CASSEGASGGLTYEQYF
TRBV7-2	.	TRBJ2-3	TRBD1	TGTGCCAGCAGCTCGGAGAGACAGGGGGCTACCACAGATACACAGTATTTT	CASSSERQGATTDTQYF
TRBV20-1	.	TRBJ1-2	.	TGCAGTGCTAGAGATGGGCAGGGGAATACCTTC	CSARDGQGNTF
TRBV5-1	.	TRBJ1-3	TRBD1	TGCGCCAGCAGCTTCACAGGGGGAACTGGAAACACCATATATTTT	CASSFTGGTGNTIYF
TRBV19	.	TRBJ1-2	TRBD1	TGTGCCAGTACCGCGACAGGGGATAACTATGGCTACACCTTC	CASTATGDNYGYTF
TRBV7-9	.	TRBJ2-3	TRBD1	TGTGCCAGCAGCCGACCCCGACAGGGGGGAACTGCAGATACGCAGTATTTT	CASSRPRQGGTADTQYF
TRBV7-9	.	TRBJ1-2	TRBD1	TGTGCCAGCAGCTTAGGGACAGGGGTAAATGGCTACACCTTC	CASSLGTGVNGYTF
TRBV7-8	.	TRBJ1-3	TRBD1	TGTGCCAGCAGCTTTCTTACGGGACAGGCTGGAAACACCATATATTTT	CASSFLTGQAGNTIYF
TRBV11-3	once	TRBJ2-1	.	TGTGCCAGCAGCTTGCGCCCGAGCTCCTACAATGAGCAGTTCTTC	CASSLRPSSYNEQFF
TRBV7-9	.	TRBJ1-2	TRBD1	TGTGCCAGCAGCCTACAGGGGGCTGAGGGCTACACCTTC	CASSLQGAEGYTF
TRBV27	.	TRBJ1-1	.	TGTGCCAGCAGTCCCCACCGTTCGGAGGGAGGCACTGAAGCTTTCTTT	CASSPHRSEGGTEAFF
TRBV27	.	TRBJ1-1	.	TGTGCCAGCAGTTTTTCGGGGAACACTGAAGCTTTCTTT	CASSFSGNTEAFF
TRBV6-4	.	TRBJ2-3	TRBD2	TGTGCCAGCAGTGAGACTAGCGGGGGGGCCACAGATACGCAGTATTTT	CASSETSGGATDTQYF
TRBV9	.	TRBJ2-4	TRBD1	TGTGCCAGCAGCCCCAGGACAGGGGGTAGTACCAAAAACATTCAGTACTTC	CASSPRTGGSTKNIQYF
TRBV28	.	TRBJ2-5	TRBD1	TGTGCTATCACCGGGACAGACCAAGAGACCCAGTACTTC	CAITGTDQETQYF
TRBV29-1	once	TRBJ2-3	TRBD2	TGCAGCGTTGGGACTAGCGGGGCAGATACGCAGTATTTT	CSVGTSGADTQYF
TRBV10-3	.	TRBJ2-3	.	TGTGCCATCAGTGAGTCCCCGCCTAGCGTAGGGACAGATACGCAGTATTTT	CAISESPPSVGTDTQYF
TRBV7-2	.	TRBJ1-2	TRBD1	TGTGCCAGCAGCCTAGGACAGGGGAACTATGGCTACACCTTC	CASSLGQGNYGYTF
TRBV30	.	TRBJ1-1	.	TGTGCCTGGAGTGTACGCGCTGAAGCTTTCTTT	CAWSVRAEAFF
TRBV6-1	.	TRBJ1-5	.	TGTGCCAGCAGTGAATGGGCAGGGAGCAATCAGCCCCAGCATTTT	CASSEWAGSNQPQHF